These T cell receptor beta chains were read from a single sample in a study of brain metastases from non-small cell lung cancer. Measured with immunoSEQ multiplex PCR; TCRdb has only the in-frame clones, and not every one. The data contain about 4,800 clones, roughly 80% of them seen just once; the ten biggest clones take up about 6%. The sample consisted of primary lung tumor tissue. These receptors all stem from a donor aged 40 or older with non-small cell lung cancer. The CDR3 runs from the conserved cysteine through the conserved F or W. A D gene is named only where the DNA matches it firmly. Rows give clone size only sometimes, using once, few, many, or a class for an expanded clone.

TGTGCCAGCAGTTACCAGGCTTCGGAGACCCAGTACTTC	CASSYQASETQYF	TRBJ2-5	few	NA	TRBV6-5
TGTGCCAGCAGCTTAGGCCTAGCGTTTGACGAGCAGTACTTC	CASSLGLAFDEQYF	TRBJ2-7	NA	NA	TRBV7-9
TGTGCCAGCAGCTTTGCCCCCAGGCTCGAGACCCAGTACTTC	CASSFAPRLETQYF	TRBJ2-5	NA	NA	TRBV7-8
TGTGCCAGCAGCCCCCATCTTTTGGGGGGGCCTAAAGAGACCCAGTACTTC	CASSPHLLGGPKETQYF	TRBJ2-5	NA	NA	TRBV4-2
TGCGCCAGCAGCTTGGGAGACACCGGGGAGCTGTTTTTT	CASSLGDTGELFF	TRBJ2-2	NA	NA	TRBV5-1
TGTGCCAGCAGCCATGGACAGGGCCCGGGCTACACCTTC	CASSHGQGPGYTF	TRBJ1-2	NA	TRBD1	TRBV7-9
TGTGCCAGCAGCCTCCAGGCTTTAAGGGCTTTGGGAAACGAGCAGTACTTC	CASSLQALRALGNEQYF	TRBJ2-7	NA	NA	TRBV7-8
TGTGCCAGCAGTGCCGGACAGGCCTACGAGCAGTACTTC	CASSAGQAYEQYF	TRBJ2-7	NA	TRBD1	TRBV2
TGTGCCAGTAGTCTCCGGACCGGGAGGGGCTACACCTTC	CASSLRTGRGYTF	TRBJ1-2	once	NA	TRBV19
TGTGCCAGCAGCTTGGCGGGGACAGAGACCCAGTACTTC	CASSLAGTETQYF	TRBJ2-5	NA	NA	TRBV5-4
TGTGCCAGCAGCCAATCCTTCTACGAGCAGTACTTC	CASSQSFYEQYF	TRBJ2-7	NA	NA	TRBV3-1/TRBV3-2